This T cell receptor (beta chain) is from a study of technical replicates of blood from several donors (TCRdb year 2017). Taken from the germline V gene, the CDR1 and CDR2 loops are MDHEN and SYDVKM. The V end loses 5 bases and the J end loses 0 bases, and a stretch of 14 bases separates them. The CDR3, from cysteine to phenylalanine, totals 15 residues. Of the read, only the CDR3 DNA is kept; its 45 bases are in frame from base 1. The method behind the library was the immunoSEQ multiplex PCR assay. Not all clones reach the TCRdb copy of this immuneACCESS table, which keeps in-frame sequences only. Checked studies attribute under half of the gap to unresolved V genes and leave the rest unexplained. The sample includes 70,000 or so clones, with nearly 99% observed a single time. Approximately 0.21% of the sample is in the top ten clones. A remark on this clone: There is no known antigen for this receptor. No base quality information exists; no much larger clone differs at one position.

The chain uses TRBV28 and TRBJ2-7; TRBD1 is possibly the D segment (6 matching bases). The sequence was collected from a human donor in good health. The sequencing input was T cells isolated from PBMCs. The CDR3 loop reads CASSPGLGHSYEQYF. The sequence in DNA is TGTGCCAGCAGTCCTGGCCTGGGACACTCCTACGAGCAGTACTTC.